Listed below are T cell receptor beta chains from one sample, sequenced in a study of response to subunit inactivated influenza vaccine. TCRdb independently ran MiXCR on the RT-PCR reads; one entry per CDR3 protein. The table lists hundreds of thousands of distinct CDR3 sequences, 13% of them singletons. Sample: PBMCs from blood, taken roughly 47 days after vaccination. The receptors stem from a man aged 50 to 59 who received an inactivated influenza vaccine. The CDR3 runs from the conserved cysteine through the conserved F or W. Each record gives: D gene, clone size, V gene, J gene, CDR3 protein, CDR3 DNA. A D gene is named only where the DNA matches it firmly. Rows give clone size only sometimes, using once, few, many, or a class for an expanded clone.

NA	few	TRBV20-1	TRBJ2-1	CSVARTGGDYNEQFF	TGCAGTGTTGCGAGGACGGGCGGGGATTACAATGAGCAGTTCTTC
TRBD1	many	TRBV28	TRBJ1-1	CASRRGRNTEAFF	TGTGCCAGCAGAAGGGGGCGAAATACTGAAGCTTTCTTT
TRBD2	few	TRBV5-1	TRBJ2-1	CASSTGTSGRAFDNEQFF	TGCGCCAGCAGCACTGGGACTAGCGGGAGGGCTTTTGACAATGAGCAGTTCTTC
TRBD1	NA	TRBV29-1	TRBJ1-1	CSVEDPSPGGVLNTEAFF	TGCAGCGTTGAAGATCCCTCCCCAGGGGGGGTCCTGAACACTGAAGCTTTCTTT
TRBD2	once	TRBV27	TRBJ2-1	CASRPTSGIPSYNEQFF	TGTGCCAGCAGGCCGACTAGCGGGATTCCCTCCTACAATGAGCAGTTCTTC
TRBD2	once	TRBV28	TRBJ2-1	CASSSSGSGDNEQFF	TGTGCCAGCAGTTCCAGCGGGAGTGGCGACAATGAGCAGTTCTTC
NA	NA	TRBV20-1	TRBJ2-3	CSAIFLKRITDTQYF	TGCAGTGCTATATTCCTCAAGAGGATCACAGATACGCAGTATTTT
NA	many	TRBV29-1	TRBJ2-2	CSAGQTNTGELFF	TGCAGCGCGGGACAAACGAACACCGGGGAGCTGTTTTTT
TRBD1	NA	TRBV29-1	TRBJ2-5	CSVGTGVLETQYF	TGCAGCGTTGGGACAGGGGTTCTTGAGACCCAGTACTTC
TRBD1	many	TRBV7-2	TRBJ2-1	CASSLAYRGVGNEQFF	TGTGCCAGCAGCTTAGCGTACAGGGGAGTGGGAAATGAGCAGTTCTTC
NA	NA	TRBV5-5	TRBJ1-5	CASSLYGLAGGNQPQHF	TGTGCCAGCAGCTTGTACGGCCTGGCGGGTGGCAATCAGCCCCAGCATTTT
NA	NA	TRBV2	TRBJ1-4	CATEAGQNEKLFF	TGTGCCACGGAGGCGGGTCAGAATGAAAAACTGTTTTTT
NA	NA	TRBV10-3	TRBJ1-2	CAISDVFGRRGDGYTF	TGTGCCATCAGTGACGTCTTTGGAAGGCGCGGCGATGGCTACACCTTC